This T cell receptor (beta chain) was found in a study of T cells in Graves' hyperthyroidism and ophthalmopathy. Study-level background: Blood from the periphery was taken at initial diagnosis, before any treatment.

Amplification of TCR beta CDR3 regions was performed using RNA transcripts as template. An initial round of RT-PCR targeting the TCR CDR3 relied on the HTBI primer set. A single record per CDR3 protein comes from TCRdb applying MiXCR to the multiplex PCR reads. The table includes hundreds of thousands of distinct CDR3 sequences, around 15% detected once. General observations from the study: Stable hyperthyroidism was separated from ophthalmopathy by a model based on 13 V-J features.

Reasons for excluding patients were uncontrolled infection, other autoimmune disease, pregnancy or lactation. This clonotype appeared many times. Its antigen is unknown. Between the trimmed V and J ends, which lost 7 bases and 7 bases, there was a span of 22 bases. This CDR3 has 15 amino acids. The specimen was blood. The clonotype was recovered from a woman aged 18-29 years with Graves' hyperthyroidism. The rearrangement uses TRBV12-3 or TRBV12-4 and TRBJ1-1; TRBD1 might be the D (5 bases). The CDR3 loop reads CASNEPWGRPFEAFF. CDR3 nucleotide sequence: TGTGCCAGCAACGAACCCTGGGGCAGACCCTTTGAAGCTTTCTTT.